One and the same sample provided the 20 T cell receptor beta chains below, sequenced in a study of cytotoxic CD8 clonotypes in ibrutinib-treated CLL. Generated by immunoSEQ multiplex PCR, the TCRdb table keeps only in-frame clones and is missing some. Among some 200,000 clones, roughly 72% were seen once, and the ten largest hold roughly 12%. The specimen was PBMCs, collected after 24 months of ibrutinib treatment. Receptor source: a human donor with chronic lymphocytic leukemia.

This chain uses TRBV4-3 with TRBJ2-2; TRBD2 agrees at 10 bases. This CDR3 is built from 16 residues. V shed 1 base and J 3 bases; nucleotides not matched to a gene: 2. CDR1 and CDR2 (germline): LGHNA, YSLEER. The CDR3 here is CASSQVLAGDTGELFF. The CDR3 region has the DNA TGCGCCAGCAGCCAAGTCCTAGCGGGAGACACCGGGGAGCTGTTTTTT.

The rearrangement joins TRBV7-2 to TRBJ2-7; 7 nucleotides agree with TRBD1. CDR1 is SGHTA and CDR2 is FQGNSA in the germline V gene. Germline trimming cut 7 bases from V and 4 bases from J; bases unmatched to any gene: 10. The length of the CDR3 is 14 residues. The CDR3 nucleotides are TGTGCCAGCAAAGTACCGGACAGGCTGTACGAGCAGTACTTC. Translation: CASKVPDRLYEQYF.

The J gene is TRBJ1-4, the V gene TRBV30; 8 nucleotides align to TRBD1. The germline V gene encodes CDR1 GTSNPN and CDR2 SVGIG (reference sequence). The CDR3 is 16 residues long. V shed 4 bases, J shed 6 bases, and the junction held 13 bases outside the gene matches. Written as DNA, the CDR3 is TGTGCCTGGATGACTGGCTCCGGGACAGGCTATGAAAAACTGTTTTTT. Translated: CAWMTGSGTGYEKLFF.

The chain has TRBV15 and TRBJ2-3; 8 bases are a match to TRBD1. Looked up from germline, CDR1 is LNHNV and CDR2 is YYDKDF (reference sequence). This CDR3 spans 17 amino acids. J lost 3 bases, V lost 0 bases, and 8 bases had no gene match. The CDR3 is CATSRDPPDRVTDTQYF. For the CDR3, the DNA is TGTGCCACCAGCAGAGATCCGCCGGACAGGGTGACAGATACGCAGTATTTT.

This chain joins TRBV30 and TRBJ1-5; 7 bases fit TRBD1. Trimming cost V 6 bases and J 7 bases; bases outside gene matches: 39. Looked up from germline, CDR1 is GTSNPN and CDR2 is SVGIG (reference sequence). This CDR3 has 23 amino acids. The CDR3 DNA follows: TGTGCCTGCGGGGGGCGGGATTCCAGCCTCACGACAGGGTGGTTGGACCTTAGACAGCCCCAGCATTTT. Translation: CACGGRDSSLTTGWLDLRQPQHF.

CDR3 protein: CASSSPGGGYGYTF. DNA of the CDR3: TGTGCCAGCAGTTCCCCCGGGGGTGGCTATGGCTACACCTTC. The chain has TRBV28 and TRBJ1-2; TRBD1 is a possible D gene (5 bases). The CDR3 covers 14 residues. CDR1 is MDHEN, CDR2 SYDVKM, per germline. The V gene lost 4 bases and the J gene lost 4 bases, with 13 bases spanning the gap.

This rearrangement joins TRBV6-1 to TRBJ2-7; 12 bases line up with TRBD2. The V and J ends lost 4 bases and 3 bases, in that order; junction bases with no gene match: 10. Germline V lookup: CDR1 MNHNS, CDR2 SASEGT. The CDR3 loop spans 17 amino acids. The CDR3 here is CASSGYASGRDDYEQYF. CDR3 DNA: TGTGCCAGCAGTGGATACGCTAGCGGGAGGGATGACTACGAGCAGTACTTC.

The chain's CDR3 is CASSWRLAGTQETQYF. The CDR3 nucleotides read TGCGCCAGCAGCTGGCGACTAGCGGGAACCCAAGAGACCCAGTACTTC. V gene TRBV5-1 combines with J gene TRBJ2-5, with 11 positions matching TRBD2. From germline, CDR1 is SGHRS and CDR2 YFSETQ. The V segment lost 3 bases and the J segment 1 base; nucleotides outside the gene matches: 5. The CDR3 is made up of 16 amino acids.

This clone was recorded only once. This chain joins TRBV27 and TRBJ2-7; 7 positions match TRBD2. Germline CDR1 is MNHEY and CDR2 is SMNVEV (reference sequence). This CDR3 has 15 residues. The V and J ends lost 5 bases and 2 bases, in that order; junction bases with no gene match: 9. CDR3 protein: CASSRSLATTYEQYF. In DNA form, the CDR3 reads TGTGCCAGCAGTCGATCACTAGCGACTACCTACGAGCAGTACTTC.

This clone came up a few times. This chain connects TRBV18 to TRBJ2-2; D could derive from TRBD1 or TRBD2 (5 bases each). The germline V and J ends were trimmed by 1 base and 6 bases, with 18 bases remaining between them. CDR3 length equals 17 residues. In germline, CDR1 is KGHSH, CDR2 LQKENI. The CDR3 DNA sequence: TGTGCCAGCTCACCACTATCACGGGACGCTCCACCCGGGGAGCTGTTTTTT. Protein sequence: CASSPLSRDAPPGELFF.

The gene calls are TRBV9 and TRBJ1-1; 8 bases agree with TRBD1. This CDR3 has 15 amino acids. V gave up 4 bases and J gave up 2 bases; unmatched junction bases: 7. In germline, CDR1 is SGDLS, CDR2 YYNGEE. The CDR3 DNA sequence: TGTGCCAGCAGCATAGCCGGGACAGGTAACACTGAAGCTTTCTTT. Encoded protein: CASSIAGTGNTEAFF.

This clone was seen ten or more times. V usage is TRBV11-3 and J usage is TRBJ2-3; no clear D gene. CDR3 length: 16 residues. V shed 5 bases and J shed 2 bases, with 17 bases lying between them. Germline assignment: CDR1 SGHNT and CDR2 YENEEA. This chain's CDR3 is CASSPHSERATDTQYF. The CDR3 DNA sequence: TGTGCCAGCAGCCCCCACTCGGAGCGCGCCACAGATACGCAGTATTTT.

The chain joins TRBV5-1 to TRBJ1-3; D not certain. The CDR3 contains 14 residues. Trimming stripped 4 bases from V and 0 bases from J, with 8 bases between. Germline loops: CDR1 SGHRS, CDR2 YFSETQ. This CDR3 reads CASSVTYSGNTIYF. CDR3 sequence (DNA): TGCGCCAGCAGCGTGACCTACTCTGGAAACACCATATATTTT.

The chain joins TRBV5-1 to TRBJ2-7; the D is unclear. Per the germline V gene, CDR1 is SGHRS and CDR2 is YFSETQ. The CDR3 totals 14 residues. V gave up 4 bases and J gave up 2 bases, with 13 bases separating them. The CDR3 spells CASSPPYKAYEQYF. CDR3 in DNA: TGCGCCAGCAGCCCCCCCTACAAAGCCTACGAGCAGTACTTC.

The gene calls are TRBV13 and TRBJ2-6; D is ambiguous. The CDR3 totals 18 residues. The V and J ends lost 6 bases and 0 bases respectively, with 18 bases between them. Germline V gene data show CDR1 as PRHDT and CDR2 as FYEKMQ (reference sequence). CDR3 coding DNA: TGTGCCAGCAGTTCCAGACTGTTATTAGGCTCTGGGGCCAACGTCCTGACTTTC. Its translation: CASSSRLLLGSGANVLTF.

This clone was recorded a few times. V gene TRBV27 combines with J gene TRBJ1-5; maybe TRBD1 (5 bases). The CDR3 contains 16 residues. V lost 2 bases and J lost 5, with 16 bases in between. Germline CDR1 reads MNHEY; CDR2 reads SMNVEV (reference sequence). The CDR3 here is CASSLTWGRDDQPQHF. For the CDR3, the DNA is TGTGCCAGCAGTTTAACTTGGGGCAGGGACGATCAGCCCCAGCATTTT.

Written as DNA, the CDR3 is TGTGCCAGTAGTAACGACCCAAGTGATTACGAGCAGTACTTC. It translates to CASSNDPSDYEQYF. The V gene is TRBV19, the J gene TRBJ2-7; D unclear. CDR3 length: 14 amino acids. V was cut by 4 bases and J by 4 bases, with 14 bases left in between. Germline V lookup: CDR1 LNHDA, CDR2 SQIVND (reference sequence). The complete variable domain, with remaining parts taken from reference TRBV19 and TRBJ2-7, reads DGGITQSPKYLFRKEGQNVTLSCEQNLNHDAMYWYRQDPGQGLRLIYYSQIVNDFQKGDIAEGYSVSREKKESFPLTVTSAQKNPTAFYLCASSNDPSDYEQYFGPGTRLTVT.

The V gene is TRBV29-1, the J gene TRBJ2-1; D might be TRBD1 (6 bases). The CDR3 spans 15 residues. Between the trimmed V and J ends, which lost 7 bases and 1 base, there was a span of 17 bases. Germline-derived CDR1 and CDR2 are SQVTM and ANQGSEA. The CDR3 here is CSAEGRGFSYNEQFF. The CDR3 DNA sequence: TGCAGCGCAGAGGGCAGGGGATTTTCCTACAATGAGCAGTTCTTC.

This sequence joins TRBV5-1 and TRBJ1-2; D might be TRBD1 (6 bases). The CDR3 is 13 amino acids. Germline CDR1 SGHRS, CDR2 YFSETQ. Trimming shortened V by 0 bases and J by 12 bases, and 15 bases separated the two germline ends. In DNA form, the CDR3 reads TGCGCCAGCAGCTTGGTAGGGGGGTTTTTCGACACCTTC. Amino acids: CASSLVGGFFDTF.

This clone was seen only a few times. The V call is TRBV10-3, the J call TRBJ2-3; perhaps TRBD1 as D (5 bases). V gave up 6 bases and J gave up 6 bases, with 7 bases separating them. The CDR3 runs to 11 residues. CDR1 is ENHRY, CDR2 SYGVKD, per germline. The DNA for the CDR3 is TGTGCCATCAGCCCAGGGGATACGCAGTATTTT. This encodes CAISPGDTQYF.